The clone carrying this TCR beta chain has a single count. Antigen specificity is unknown. The data stem from a study of cytomegalovirus exposure and HLA in healthy donors. General study points: With high specificity and sensitivity, the classifier reportedly diagnosed cytomegalovirus status. The listing of 150 to 200 TCR beta chains classed them as cytomegalovirus-associated.

Assay used: immunoSEQ multiplex PCR; TCRdb lists only in-frame clones, some missing. The sample has about 280,000 clones; roughly 85% are singletons. Donors came from a validation cohort of some 130 subjects, distinct from the first 666-subject cohort. The length of the CDR3 is 14 residues. The germline V gene has CDR1 MDHEN and CDR2 SYDVKM. V shed 1 base and J shed 3 bases, with 9 bases lying between them. The sequenced sample was PBMCs. The V call is TRBV28, the J call TRBJ1-2; D gene uncertain. This clonotype was obtained from a woman aged 18 to 35 in good health and CMV-seronegative. Written as DNA, the CDR3 is TGTGCCAGCAGTTTATACAAGACTGACTATGGCTACACCTTC. Amino acid sequence: CASSLYKTDYGYTF.